The text below deals with one TCR beta chain. Its antigen remains unidentified. This record comes from a study of cytotoxic CD8 clonotypes in ibrutinib-treated CLL. On the study more broadly: Partial responders approximately 25, complete 2; roughly twelve progressed and some 15 stayed in remission by median roughly 68 months. Notes on the study in general: Public clonotypes showed up rarely, and on treatment they shrank or held steady. Increased clonality at ibrutinib response gave way to a return toward baseline at progression.

V lost 5 bases to trimming and J lost 3 bases; unmatched junction nucleotides: 5. CDR3 size: 14 residues. Germline V lookup: CDR1 MNHNY, CDR2 SVGAGI (reference sequence). Clones were sequenced by immunoSEQ multiplex PCR, and TCRdb holds only the in-frame ones, with some missing. The sample carries some 130,000 clones, 70% to 80% recorded once. The specimen comprised PBMCs, sampled after 24 months of ibrutinib treatment. This rearrangement joins TRBV6-6 to TRBJ2-7; TRBD1 matches at 9 bases. This sequence was found in a human donor with chronic lymphocytic leukemia. The CDR3 loop reads CASSRTGVSYEQYF. The CDR3 nucleotides are TGTGCCAGCAGTCGGACAGGGGTAAGCTACGAGCAGTACTTC.